One sample yielded the 20 T cell receptor beta chains listed below, sequenced in a study of PD-1 blockade in classical Hodgkin lymphoma. Data came from immunoSEQ multiplex PCR; TCRdb stores just in-frame clones and leaves some out. The sample contains around 40,000 clones, approximately 78% of which appear only once. Every one of the patients relapsed after autologous stem cell transplantation (brentuximab vedotin exposure was variable). The source material was peripheral blood mononuclear cells (PBMCs), sampled at baseline. These receptors came from a human donor with classical Hodgkin lymphoma.

V usage is TRBV7-2 and J usage is TRBJ1-6; D ambiguous. Germline assignment: CDR1 SGHTA and CDR2 FQGNSA. Trimming removed 1 base at V and 7 bases at J, with 5 bases between. This CDR3 spans 13 amino acids. The CDR3 DNA sequence: TGTGCCAGCAGCTTAGATCAAAATTCACCCCTCCACTTT. Translation gives CASSLDQNSPLHF.

The gene calls are TRBV2 and TRBJ2-4, with TRBD2 matching over 7 bases. V was pared by 3 bases and J by 11 bases, with 22 bases of the junction left unmatched. CDR1 is SNHLY, CDR2 FYNNEI, per germline. This CDR3 is built from 18 residues. CDR3 coding DNA: TGTGCCAGCAGTGACAGGCAGGAAGGACTAGGGGTCTTATGGGTTCAGTACTTC. It is translated as CASSDRQEGLGVLWVQYF.

This chain connects TRBV5-1 to TRBJ1-1; D ambiguous. In germline, CDR1 is SGHRS, CDR2 YFSETQ. Trimming pared 2 bases from V and 0 bases from J, leaving 14 bases between. The CDR3 extends over 16 amino acids. The CDR3 is CASSFRVDGVNTEAFF. CDR3 bases: TGCGCCAGCAGCTTTAGGGTTGATGGGGTGAACACTGAAGCTTTCTTT.

V and J are TRBV29-1 and TRBJ2-1; either TRBD1 or TRBD2 may fit D (6 bases each). Between the trimmed V and J ends, which lost 4 bases and 2 bases, there was a span of 12 bases. Germline CDR1 SQVTM, CDR2 ANQGSEA. The CDR3 is 14 residues long. Here the CDR3 DNA reads TGCAGCGTTGTCGAGGGGGGCACCTACAATGAGCAGTTCTTC. Residues: CSVVEGGTYNEQFF.

J is TRBJ2-2 and V is TRBV9; D unclear. The CDR3 has 13 amino acids. The V end lost 4 bases, the J end lost 4 bases, and 8 bases lay between the germline ends. Germline V gene data show CDR1 as SGDLS and CDR2 as YYNGEE. CDR3 loop: CASSPRVTGELFF. Here the CDR3 DNA reads TGTGCCAGCAGCCCCCGTGTCACCGGGGAGCTGTTTTTT.

This chain joins TRBV4-3 and TRBJ1-4; 8 bases are shared with TRBD1. In germline, CDR1 is LGHNA, CDR2 YSLEER. The CDR3 consists of 16 residues. The junction had 9 bases not matched to a gene; V was cut back by 0 bases and J by 9 bases. This CDR3 reads CASSQDRIGQGKKLFF. The CDR3 DNA sequence: TGCGCCAGCAGCCAAGATCGTATAGGACAGGGTAAAAAACTGTTTTTT.

This sequence joins TRBV5-1 and TRBJ2-7; 10 bases line up with TRBD1. The ends lost 4 bases at V and 5 bases at J; junction bases unmatched: 6. CDR3 length: 14 amino acids. Germline-derived CDR1 and CDR2 are SGHRS and YFSETQ. The CDR3 loop reads CASSLRTGGNEQYF. Written as DNA, the CDR3 is TGCGCCAGCAGCCTCCGGACAGGGGGAAACGAGCAGTACTTC.

V gene TRBV2 combines with J gene TRBJ2-1; 14 nucleotides agree with TRBD2. The CDR3 is 17 amino acids. V shed 6 bases, J shed 3 bases, and the junction held 7 bases outside the gene matches. The germline gives CDR1 SNHLY, CDR2 FYNNEI. The DNA for the CDR3 is TGTGCCAGCAGCGGAGGACTAGCGGGGGGAAACTACAATGAGCAGTTCTTC. It translates to CASSGGLAGGNYNEQFF.

This clone was found a few times. The chain links TRBV4-1 to TRBJ1-1; D gene unclear. The CDR3 extends over 12 amino acids. Between the trimmed V and J ends, which lost 4 bases and 7 bases, there was a span of 10 bases. From germline, CDR1 is MGHRA and CDR2 YSYEKL. CDR3 nucleotide sequence: TGCGCCAGCAGCCCCCTCAGAGGTGAAGCTTTCTTT. Residues: CASSPLRGEAFF.

This clone was found a few times. This chain uses TRBV19 with TRBJ2-7; TRBD1 agrees at 9 bases. Losses at the gene ends were 1 base for V and 4 bases for J; bases not matched to a gene: 5. The germline V gene encodes CDR1 LNHDA and CDR2 SQIVND (reference sequence). The CDR3 runs to 15 residues. For the CDR3, the DNA is TGTGCCAGTAGTATAGCCCACGGACAGGGGTACGAGCAGTACTTC. This encodes CASSIAHGQGYEQYF.

The V call is TRBV15, the J call TRBJ2-3; possibly TRBD2 for D (6 bases). The CDR3 loop spans 14 amino acids. The germline gives CDR1 LNHNV, CDR2 YYDKDF (reference sequence). Trimming pared 5 bases from V and 1 base from J, leaving 10 bases between. CDR3 bases: TGTGCCACCAGCGGGGACTCCGGCACAGATACGCAGTATTTT. It translates to CATSGDSGTDTQYF.

The CDR3 spells CASRSSLVTQYF. As DNA, the CDR3 is TGTGCCAGCCGCTCTTCCTTGGTTACGCAGTATTTT. This chain links TRBV2 with TRBJ2-3; D uncertain. The CDR3 is made up of 12 amino acids. Trimming pared 8 bases from V and 8 bases from J, leaving 14 bases between. Germline V gene data show CDR1 as SNHLY and CDR2 as FYNNEI.

This chain uses TRBV11-1 with TRBJ2-1, with D perhaps being TRBD1 or TRBD2 (5 bases each). CDR1 and CDR2 from the germline V gene are SGHAT and FQDESV (reference sequence). CDR3 length: 15 amino acids. V gave up 2 bases and J gave up 8 bases, with 16 bases separating them. The CDR3 region has the DNA TGTGCCAGCAGCTTATTAGCTGGGGGAGTCGATGAGCAGTTCTTC. Its protein is CASSLLAGGVDEQFF.

The chain links TRBV4-2 to TRBJ2-7; 11 nucleotides agree with TRBD2. The junction had 6 bases not matched to a gene; V was cut back by 1 base and J by 4 bases. The CDR3 has 16 amino acids. Germline V CDR1 and CDR2: LGHNA, YNFKEQ. CDR3 nucleotide sequence: TGTGCCAGCAGCCAAGGGGGGGGGACTAGCGGATACGAGCAGTACTTC. This sequence encodes CASSQGGGTSGYEQYF.

V gene TRBV19 combines with J gene TRBJ1-2, with TRBD1 matching over 8 bases. The germline gives CDR1 LNHDA, CDR2 SQIVND (reference sequence). The J segment lost 7 bases and the V segment lost 6 bases, leaving 7 bases of the junction unmatched. The CDR3 consists of 13 residues. The CDR3 DNA reads as TGTGCCAGTAGCCCGACAGGGGATAGTGGCTACACCTTC. Translating gives CASSPTGDSGYTF.

The V gene is TRBV7-3, the J gene TRBJ2-5; TRBD2 matches at 9 bases. Trimming removed 5 bases from V and 1 base from J; junction bases left unmatched: 2. The CDR3 extends over 14 amino acids. Germline V CDR1 and CDR2: SGHTA, FQGTGA. The DNA of the CDR3 is TGTGCCAGCAGCCAGCGGGGGGTCCAAGAGACCCAGTACTTC. Translated, it gives CASSQRGVQETQYF.

The chain employs TRBV30 and TRBJ1-5, with a weak D call TRBD1 (5 bases). Per germline, CDR1 GTSNPN and CDR2 SVGIG (reference sequence). CDR3 length equals 13 residues. With 6 bases removed from V and 5 bases from J, the gap between germline ends came to 14 bases. The CDR3 DNA follows: TGTGCCTGCCATCTAGGGGTGGATCAGCCCCAGCATTTT. Residues: CACHLGVDQPQHF.

CDR3 sequence reads: CASSLGGFPEPQHF. The CDR3 bases are TGTGCCAGCAGCTTAGGAGGGTTTCCTGAGCCCCAGCATTTT. V and J are TRBV7-9 and TRBJ1-5; unclear D gene. This CDR3 is built from 14 residues. The germline V gene has CDR1 SEHNR and CDR2 FQNEAQ (reference sequence). Deletions cut 1 base from V and 8 bases from J, with 12 bases between.

The V and J genes are TRBV5-6 and TRBJ2-1; no clear D. V shed 1 base and J shed 7 bases, with 12 bases lying between them. The CDR3 length is 14 residues. Per germline, CDR1 SGHDT and CDR2 YYEEEE. CDR3 sequence (DNA): TGTGCCAGCAGCTTGCTAGTACGGCGTAATGAGCAGTTCTTC. Its protein is CASSLLVRRNEQFF. The variable domain in full, with the rest retrieved from reference TRBV5-6 and TRBJ2-1, is DAGVTQSPTHLIKTRGQQVTLRCSPKSGHDTVSWYQQALGQGPQFIFQYYEEEERQRGNFPDRFSGHQFPNYSSELNVNALLLGDSALYLCASSLLVRRNEQFFGPGTRLTVL.

V gene TRBV6-1 combines with J gene TRBJ1-2, with TRBD1 as a possible D gene (5 bases). Between the trimmed V and J ends, which lost 6 bases and 4 bases, there was a span of 12 bases. The CDR3 runs to 13 residues. From germline, CDR1 is MNHNS and CDR2 SASEGT. In DNA, the CDR3 is TGTGCCAGCAGGGGGACGGCATCCTATGGCTACACCTTC. Translating it yields CASRGTASYGYTF.